Shown below are 23 T cell receptor beta chains from a single sample sequenced in a study of T cells in Graves' hyperthyroidism and ophthalmopathy. TCR beta CDR3 region amplification was performed from RNA transcripts. TCR CDR3 underwent first-round RT-PCR with the HTBI primer set. TCRdb passed the multiplex PCR reads through MiXCR, listing each CDR3 protein once. This sample has about 610,000 distinct CDR3 sequences, with about 15% found just once. The sequenced sample was blood. These receptors originate from a woman aged 40 to 55 with Graves' ophthalmopathy.

V usage is TRBV6-1 and J usage is TRBJ2-1; tentative D call: TRBD2 (6 bases). The CDR3 spans 17 residues. V lost 1 base and J lost 0, with 13 bases in between. Germline V gene sequence: CDR1 MNHNS, CDR2 SASEGT. In DNA form, the CDR3 reads TGTGCCAGCAGTGAAGTCAAGCGGGCTAGCTCCTACAATGAGCAGTTCTTC. This codes for CASSEVKRASSYNEQFF.

The chain links TRBV6-2 or TRBV6-3 to TRBJ2-7; unclear D gene. V lost 4 bases and J 1 base, leaving 17 bases between the germline ends. This CDR3 region has 16 residues. The V gene's germline CDR1 is MNHEY and CDR2 SVGEGT. The CDR3 loop is CASSWQTQTASYEQYF. CDR3 sequence (DNA): TGTGCCAGCAGTTGGCAGACTCAGACTGCTTCCTACGAGCAGTACTTC.

The rearrangement links TRBV24-1 to TRBJ2-5, with TRBD2 matching over 10 bases. The CDR3 is 16 amino acids. The V gene's germline CDR1 is KGHDR and CDR2 SFDVKD. The J segment lost 4 bases and the V segment lost 2 bases, leaving 6 bases of the junction unmatched. CDR3 sequence (DNA): TGTGCCACCAGTGATTCCTCAACTAGCGGGGCAGAGACCCAGTACTTC. Translating gives CATSDSSTSGAETQYF.

In the case of this clonotype: A much more abundant neighbour one base away suggests this may be a read error. The chain is built from TRBV18 and TRBJ2-7; weak D call: TRBD1 (6 bases). CDR3 length: 13 amino acids. From germline, CDR1 is KGHSH and CDR2 LQKENI. CDR3 nucleotides: TGTGCCAGCCCACCACGAGCAGGGGATGAGCAGTACTTC. Amino acid sequence: CASPPRAGDEQYF.

This clonotype was seen repeatedly, ten times or more. The J gene is TRBJ1-2, the V gene TRBV6-1; D gene uncertain. Germline lookup yields CDR1 MNHNS and CDR2 SASEGT. Trimming removed 8 bases at V and 8 bases at J, with 12 bases between. The CDR3 contains 11 residues. CDR3 sequence (DNA): TGTGCCAGCCACATTCGCGGGGGCTACACCTTC. It yields the protein CASHIRGGYTF.

This clonotype was seen at least ten times. The V gene is TRBV7-9, the J gene TRBJ1-2; TRBD1 aligns across 12 bases. The length of the CDR3 is 14 residues. CDR1 is SEHNR, CDR2 FQNEAQ, per germline (reference sequence). V shed 6 bases, J shed 5 bases, and the junction held 4 bases outside the gene matches. CDR3 amino acids: CASRGTGGRYGYTF. In DNA form, the CDR3 reads TGTGCCAGCAGAGGGACAGGGGGCCGGTATGGCTACACCTTC.

Details on this clonotype: Given a much more abundant clone one base away, this may be a read error. No conserved phenylalanine or tryptophan ends this CDR3, so it is likely a read error. The genes are TRBV10-3 and TRBJ1-2, with D unresolved. CDR1 and CDR2 (germline): ENHRY, SYGVKD. The CDR3 length is 17 residues. V was trimmed by 0 bases and J by 0 bases, leaving 14 bases between them. This CDR3 reads CAISESWPAKANYGYTL. The CDR3 DNA is TGTGCCATCAGTGAGTCCTGGCCTGCCAAAGCTAACTATGGCTACACCCTC.

This sequence joins TRBV19 and TRBJ1-2; D unresolved. The CDR3 totals 13 residues. V was clipped by 6 bases and J by 4 bases, with 12 bases between them. Germline loops: CDR1 LNHDA, CDR2 SQIVND (reference sequence). CDR3 sequence (DNA): TGTGCCAGTAGGCCGGGTAGTAGCTATGGCTACACCTTC. Translating gives CASRPGSSYGYTF.

This clonotype was picked up many times. The chain links TRBV28 to TRBJ1-2; D is ambiguous. The CDR3 is 12 amino acids. Germline CDR1 is MDHEN and CDR2 is SYDVKM. Trimming stripped 5 bases from V and 4 bases from J, with 8 bases between. The CDR3: CASSPSPYGYTF. CDR3 DNA sequence: TGTGCCAGCAGTCCCTCGCCCTATGGCTACACCTTC.

This clonotype has ten or more counts. The V and J genes are TRBV12-5 and TRBJ1-4, with no clear D. CDR1 is LGHNT and CDR2 is FRNRAP in the germline V gene. V was clipped by 0 bases and J by 10 bases, with 18 bases between them. This CDR3 has 16 amino acids. CDR3 region: CASGLVRPGAMGKLFF. DNA of the CDR3: TGTGCTAGTGGTTTGGTACGTCCTGGCGCGATGGGAAAACTGTTTTTT. Full variable domain (rest looked up from reference TRBV12-5 and TRBJ1-4): DARVTQTPRHKVTEMGQEVTMRCQPILGHNTVFWYRQTMMQGLELLAYFRNRAPLDDSGMPKDRFSAEMPDATLATLKIQPSEPRDSAVYFCASGLVRPGAMGKLFFGSGTQLSVL.

This clonotype has ten or more counts. The chain employs TRBV12-3 or TRBV12-4 and TRBJ2-7; the match to TRBD2 covers 10 bases. This CDR3 region has 14 residues. The J segment lost 5 bases and the V segment lost 3 bases, leaving 4 bases of the junction unmatched. The CDR3 sequence: CASSFMGTSDEQYF. The CDR3 DNA is TGTGCCAGCAGTTTTATGGGGACTAGCGACGAGCAGTACTTC.

This clonotype was seen a few times. The V call is TRBV25-1, the J call TRBJ1-1; no clear D gene. Trimming removed 6 bases from V and 4 bases from J, with 12 bases in between. Germline values: CDR1 MGHDK, CDR2 SYGVNS. The CDR3 loop spans 13 amino acids. In DNA form, the CDR3 reads TGTGCCAGCAGCTATTCCCCCGGCACTGAAGCTTTCTTT. This encodes CASSYSPGTEAFF.

This clonotype has more than one count but fewer than ten. J is TRBJ1-1 and V is TRBV28, with D possibly TRBD1 on 6 matching bases. CDR3 length: 14 residues. Looked up from germline, CDR1 is MDHEN and CDR2 is SYDVKM. Trimming left V 1 base short and J 4 bases short, with 10 bases between. Written as DNA, the CDR3 is TGTGCCAGCAGTTTATCAGGGGCGGGCACTGAAGCTTTCTTT. Protein product: CASSLSGAGTEAFF.

The table lists this clonotype with many counts. The chain uses TRBV7-6 and TRBJ1-2; 8 bases agree with TRBD1. The CDR3 sequence is 16 residues long. V lost 5 bases, J lost 4 bases, and 12 bases stayed unmatched. Germline loops: CDR1 SGHVS, CDR2 FNYEAQ. The CDR3 spells CASSPTRTGTGYGYTF. CDR3 nucleotides: TGTGCCAGCAGCCCAACCCGGACAGGGACAGGCTATGGCTACACCTTC.

This clonotype appeared a few times. The gene calls are TRBV6-5 and TRBJ2-3; the match to TRBD2 covers 8 bases. Germline V CDR1 and CDR2: MNHEY, SVGAGI. The CDR3 is made up of 15 amino acids. The V gene end was trimmed by 0 bases and the J gene end by 7 bases; junction bases not matched to a gene: 6. The CDR3 spells CASSYSTGGPNTQYF. CDR3 sequence (DNA): TGTGCCAGCAGTTACTCGACGGGAGGGCCGAATACGCAGTATTTT.

This rearrangement joins TRBV5-1 to TRBJ2-2, with D maybe TRBD2 (6 bases). There are 19 residues in the CDR3. Trimming pared 3 bases from V and 2 bases from J, leaving 23 bases between. In germline, CDR1 is SGHRS, CDR2 YFSETQ. CDR3 nucleotides: TGCGCCAGCAGCTCAGCGGAGGGGACGGGGTCTTTAAACACCGGGGAGCTGTTTTTT. Translation gives CASSSAEGTGSLNTGELFF.

There are many counts of this clonotype. V usage is TRBV12-3 or TRBV12-4 and J usage is TRBJ2-7, with TRBD2 matching 7 bases. Trimming took 3 bases from V and 6 from J; bases not matched to a gene: 11. CDR3 length equals 15 residues. DNA of the CDR3: TGTGCCAGCAGTTTCTCCAGGACTAGTGTCAGCGAGCAGTACTTC. Residues: CASSFSRTSVSEQYF.

This clonotype occurred many times. The chain recombines TRBV28 with TRBJ1-1; D perhaps matches TRBD1 (6 bases). CDR1 and CDR2 (germline): MDHEN, SYDVKM. V gave up 6 bases and J gave up 1 base, with 18 bases separating them. This CDR3 is 16 amino acids long. CDR3 loop: CASSQSWRGGNTEAFF. The CDR3 coding sequence is TGTGCCAGCAGCCAGTCGTGGCGAGGGGGGAACACTGAAGCTTTCTTT.

This CDR3 reads CASTAGPTENTEAFF. The CDR3 coding sequence is TGTGCCAGCACGGCCGGGCCCACCGAGAACACTGAAGCTTTCTTT. J is TRBJ1-1 and V is TRBV2; D ambiguous. Trimming took off 7 bases at V and 1 base at J, with 16 bases between the two ends. CDR1 is SNHLY, CDR2 FYNNEI, per germline. This CDR3 is 15 amino acids long.

This clonotype was counted at least ten times. The rearrangement links TRBV6-5 to TRBJ2-7; D may match TRBD1 or TRBD2 (5 bases each). Germline CDR1 and CDR2: MNHEY and SVGAGI. CDR3 length equals 15 residues. The germline V and J ends were trimmed by 2 bases and 6 bases, with 17 bases remaining between them. This chain's CDR3 is CASSYRDGAPPEQYF. The CDR3, as DNA: TGTGCCAGCAGTTACCGGGACGGAGCTCCCCCCGAGCAGTACTTC.

This clonotype was recorded many times. V gene TRBV29-1 combines with J gene TRBJ1-1; D unclear. V lost 6 bases and J lost 0, with 11 bases in between. Germline V gene sequence: CDR1 SQVTM, CDR2 ANQGSEA. CDR3 length equals 13 residues. The CDR3 DNA sequence: TGCAGCGTCCTTTTAACCTTGAACACTGAAGCTTTCTTT. The encoded protein is CSVLLTLNTEAFF.

This clonotype was recorded many times. The chain couples TRBV6-5 to TRBJ2-5; no definite D call. Germline V gene sequence: CDR1 MNHEY, CDR2 SVGAGI. The CDR3 extends over 14 amino acids. The V end was cut by 2 bases, the J end by 2 bases, with 9 bases between. CDR3 bases: TGTGCCAGCAGTTACGTCCCAGAACAAGAGACCCAGTACTTC. This codes for CASSYVPEQETQYF.

At least ten counts were recorded for this clonotype. The chain uses TRBV13 and TRBJ2-5, with D possibly TRBD2 on 6 matching bases. The V end was cut by 0 bases, the J end by 5 bases, with 10 bases between. The length of the CDR3 is 14 residues. Per germline, CDR1 PRHDT and CDR2 FYEKMQ (reference sequence). CDR3 DNA sequence: TGTGCCAGCAGCTTAGGCGCCGCGGGGGAGACCCAGTACTTC. This gives the protein CASSLGAAGETQYF.